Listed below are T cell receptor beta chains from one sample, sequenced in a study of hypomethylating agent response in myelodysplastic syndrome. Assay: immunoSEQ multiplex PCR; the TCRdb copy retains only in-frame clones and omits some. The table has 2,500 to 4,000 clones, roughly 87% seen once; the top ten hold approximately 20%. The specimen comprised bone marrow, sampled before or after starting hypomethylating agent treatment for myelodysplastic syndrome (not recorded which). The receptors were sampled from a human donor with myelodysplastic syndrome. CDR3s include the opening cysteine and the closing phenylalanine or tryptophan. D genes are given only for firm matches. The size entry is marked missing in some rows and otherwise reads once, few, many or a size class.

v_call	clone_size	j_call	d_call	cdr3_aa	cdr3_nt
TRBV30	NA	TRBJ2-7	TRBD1	CAWKRGTGGHEQYF	TGTGCCTGGAAAAGGGGGACAGGGGGCCACGAGCAGTACTTC
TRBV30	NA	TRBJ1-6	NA	CAWRGARSPLHF	TGTGCCTGGAGGGGGGCGAGGTCACCCCTCCACTTT
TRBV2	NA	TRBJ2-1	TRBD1	CASSEALFGTGEGNEQFF	TGTGCCAGCAGTGAAGCGCTTTTTGGGACAGGGGAGGGGAATGAGCAGTTCTTC
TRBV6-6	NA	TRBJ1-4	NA	CASSYGEKLFF	TGTGCCAGCAGTTACGGGGAAAAACTGTTTTTT
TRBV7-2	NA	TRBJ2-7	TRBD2	CASSLERLGLAGPVYEQYF	TGTGCCAGCAGCTTAGAACGTCTGGGACTAGCGGGACCAGTGTACGAGCAGTACTTC
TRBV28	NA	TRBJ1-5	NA	CASSNPGDQPQHF	TGTGCCAGCAGTAACCCAGGAGATCAGCCCCAGCATTTT
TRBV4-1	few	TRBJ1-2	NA	CASSQDSLANYGYTF	TGCGCCAGCAGCCAAGATTCCCTAGCTAACTATGGCTACACCTTC
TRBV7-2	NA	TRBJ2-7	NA	CASSLAVGDYEQYF	TGTGCCAGCAGCTTAGCCGTGGGGGACTACGAGCAGTACTTC
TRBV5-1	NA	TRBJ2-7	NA	CASSFGLGYEQYF	TGCGCCAGCAGCTTTGGGCTTGGATACGAGCAGTACTTC
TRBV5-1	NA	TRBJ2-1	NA	CASRPLDNEQFF	TGCGCCAGCAGACCACTCGACAATGAGCAGTTCTTC
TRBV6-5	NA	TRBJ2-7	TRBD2	CASSYSIAGGLNEQYF	TGTGCCAGCAGTTACTCGATAGCGGGGGGGCTAAACGAGCAGTACTTC
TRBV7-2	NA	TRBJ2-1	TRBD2	CASSPTVAGGSRVGQFF	TGTGCCAGCAGCCCGACCGTAGCGGGGGGTTCCAGGGTAGGGCAGTTCTTC
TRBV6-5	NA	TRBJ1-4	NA	CASSGGREGKLFF	TGTGCCAGCAGTGGAGGGAGGGAGGGAAAACTGTTTTTT
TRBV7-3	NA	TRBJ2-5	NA	CASSYRAWETQYF	TGTGCCAGCAGTTACAGGGCCTGGGAGACCCAGTACTTC
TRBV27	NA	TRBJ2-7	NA	CASSLIWGATYEQYF	TGTGCCAGCAGCCTTATTTGGGGGGCCACCTACGAGCAGTACTTC
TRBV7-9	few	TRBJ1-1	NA	CASSLAGTNTEAFF	TGTGCCAGCAGCTTGGCGGGCACGAACACTGAAGCTTTCTTT
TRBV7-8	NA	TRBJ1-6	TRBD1	CASSYRDRNSPLHF	TGTGCCAGCAGCTACCGGGACAGGAATTCACCCCTCCACTTT
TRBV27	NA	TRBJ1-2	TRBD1	CASRQTGENYGYTF	TGTGCCAGCAGACAGACAGGGGAGAACTATGGCTACACCTTC
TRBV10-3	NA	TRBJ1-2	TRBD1	CAIRSDRVVGNYGYTF	TGTGCCATCAGATCTGACAGGGTAGTCGGTAACTATGGCTACACCTTC
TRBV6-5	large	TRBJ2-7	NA	CASSYSRSQVGYEQYF	TGTGCCAGCAGTTACTCGAGGTCGCAGGTGGGCTACGAGCAGTACTTC
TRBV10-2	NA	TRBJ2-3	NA	CASSEGRGGSTDTQYF	TGCGCCAGCAGTGAGGGGAGGGGGGGGAGCACAGATACGCAGTATTTT
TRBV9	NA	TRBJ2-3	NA	CASSAFPDTQYF	TGTGCCAGCAGCGCGTTCCCAGATACGCAGTATTTT
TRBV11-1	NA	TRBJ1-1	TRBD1	CASSLRGRGSEAFF	TGTGCCAGCAGCCTACGGGGCAGGGGGTCTGAAGCTTTCTTT
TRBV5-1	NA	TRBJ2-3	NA	CASSLSGGGTDTQYF	TGCGCCAGCAGCTTATCAGGGGGGGGCACAGATACGCAGTATTTT
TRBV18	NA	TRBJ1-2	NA	CASSPPIHGGGYTF	TGTGCCAGCTCACCACCTATACACGGGGGAGGCTACACCTTC
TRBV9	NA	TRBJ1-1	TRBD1	CASSGRQGTNTEAFF	TGTGCCAGCAGCGGTCGACAGGGAACTAACACTGAAGCTTTCTTT
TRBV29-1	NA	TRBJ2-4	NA	CSVAGDSGGIQYF	TGCAGCGTCGCCGGGGATAGTGGAGGCATTCAGTACTTC